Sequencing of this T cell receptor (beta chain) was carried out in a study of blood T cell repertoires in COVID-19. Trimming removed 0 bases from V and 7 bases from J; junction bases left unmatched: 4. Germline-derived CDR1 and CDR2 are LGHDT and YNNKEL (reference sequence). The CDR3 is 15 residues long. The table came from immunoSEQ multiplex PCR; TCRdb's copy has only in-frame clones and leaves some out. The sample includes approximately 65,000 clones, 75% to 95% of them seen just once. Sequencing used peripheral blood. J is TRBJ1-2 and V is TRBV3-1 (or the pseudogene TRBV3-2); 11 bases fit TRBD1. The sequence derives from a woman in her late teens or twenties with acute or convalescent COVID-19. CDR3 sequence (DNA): TGTGCCAGCAGCCAAGAAGGACAGGGGGCCAGTGGCTACACCTTC. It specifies CASSQEGQGASGYTF.